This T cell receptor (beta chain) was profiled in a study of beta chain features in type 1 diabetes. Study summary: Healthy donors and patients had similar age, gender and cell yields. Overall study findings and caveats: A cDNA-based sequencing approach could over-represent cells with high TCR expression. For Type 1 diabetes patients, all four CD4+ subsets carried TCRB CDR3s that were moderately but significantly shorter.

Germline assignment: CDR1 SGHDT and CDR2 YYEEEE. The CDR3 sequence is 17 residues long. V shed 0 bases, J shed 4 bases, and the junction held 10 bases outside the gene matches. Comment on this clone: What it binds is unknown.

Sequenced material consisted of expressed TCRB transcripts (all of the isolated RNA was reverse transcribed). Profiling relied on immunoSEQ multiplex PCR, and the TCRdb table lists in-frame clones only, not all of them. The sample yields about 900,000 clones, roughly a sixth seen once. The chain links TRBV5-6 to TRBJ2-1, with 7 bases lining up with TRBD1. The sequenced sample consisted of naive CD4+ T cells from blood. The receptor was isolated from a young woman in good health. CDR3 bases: TGTGCCAGCAGCTTGGTGTTAAGGACAGGTATTTACAATGAGCAGTTCTTC. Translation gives CASSLVLRTGIYNEQFF.